A selection of T cell receptor beta chains follows, all from one sample in a study of T-cell memory formation after mild COVID-19. TCRdb processed the 5' RACE reads anew with MiXCR; each CDR3 protein has one entry. Of 450,000 to 650,000 distinct CDR3 sequences in the sample, more than 15% were seen once. Sequenced material: PBMCs or a T cell subset sorted from them (not recorded which). All receptors derive from an adult woman who had mild COVID-19 (a few samples of this study predate the infection). Cell type and time point are not known. Each CDR3 is given with its conserved first and last residue. A D gene is named only where the DNA matches it firmly. Clone size is given for some rows only: seen once, a few or many times, or a class if the clone is expanded.

>TRBV7-9|few|TRBD1|TRBJ2-7
TGTGCCAGCAGCTTAGGCCGGGACAGGGAAAAGTCCTACGAGCAGTACTTC
CASSLGRDREKSYEQYF
>TRBV24-1|few|.|TRBJ1-2
TGTGCCATTGGAGGGCTTTCTGGCTATGGCTACACCTTC
CAIGGLSGYGYTF
>TRBV27|.|.|TRBJ2-7
TGTGCCAGCTCCTGGAGTAGCGCCCACGAGCAGTACTTC
CASSWSSAHEQYF
>TRBV7-6|.|.|TRBJ1-1
TGTGCCAGCAGCTCAGAAGAGGGTGGCAGGGGGAACACTGAAGCTTTCTTT
CASSSEEGGRGNTEAFF
>TRBV12-3/TRBV12-4|few|.|TRBJ2-1
TGTGCCAGCACCCCGTCTAGGAAGGGGTCCAATGAGCAGTTCTTC
CASTPSRKGSNEQFF
>TRBV29-1|.|TRBD1|TRBJ1-2
TGCAGCGCCCAATCTGACAGGGAGTCAGGCTACACCTTC
CSAQSDRESGYTF
>TRBV7-9|few|TRBD1|TRBJ2-3
TGTGCCAGCAGCTTAGGGGACAGATTGGCAGATACGCAGTATTTT
CASSLGDRLADTQYF
>TRBV25-1|few|TRBD2|TRBJ2-7
TGTGCCACCCGTCCGGGACTAGCGGGAAACGAGCAGTACTTC
CATRPGLAGNEQYF
>TRBV7-3|.|.|TRBJ2-1
TGTGCCAGCAGTCTAAATGGTTGGGGGGCAGCCTACAATGAGCAGTTCTTC
CASSLNGWGAAYNEQFF
>TRBV5-6|.|.|TRBJ2-3
TGTGCCAGCAGACTGACAGTGAGCACAGATACGCAGTATTTT
CASRLTVSTDTQYF
>TRBV7-2|.|TRBD1|TRBJ1-5
TGTGCCAGCAGCCCACGACAGGGTGGAAATCAGCCCCAGCATTTT
CASSPRQGGNQPQHF
>TRBV15|few|TRBD1|TRBJ1-1
TGTGCCACCAGCAGACTAGGGGGCTACGACACTGAAGCTTTCTTT
CATSRLGGYDTEAFF
>TRBV20-1|few|.|TRBJ2-7
TGCAGTGCTCCCCGCCAGGGGACCTACGAGCAGTACTTC
CSAPRQGTYEQYF
>TRBV7-3|few|TRBD1|TRBJ2-5
TGTGCCAGCAGCTTACAGGGGGCTTGGGAGACCCAGTACTTC
CASSLQGAWETQYF
>TRBV24-1|few|TRBD1|TRBJ2-2
TGTGCCACCAGTGCCTCGTGGGACAGGGGGGACACCGGGGAGCTGTTTTTT
CATSASWDRGDTGELFF
>TRBV7-9|.|TRBD2|TRBJ2-1
TGTGCCAGCACCCATTCTAGCGGCCGCTCCTACAATGAGCAGTTCTTC
CASTHSSGRSYNEQFF
>TRBV7-3|.|.|TRBJ2-3
TGTGCCAGCAGCTCAACGGACGTAGATACGCAGTATTTT
CASSSTDVDTQYF
>TRBV21-1|.|.|TRBJ2-3
.
CASSKAVGVGAADTQYF
>TRBV5-1|many|TRBD2|TRBJ2-1
TGCGCCAGCAGCGCCAAAGCGGGAGGGCTTAACAATGAGCAGTTCTTC
CASSAKAGGLNNEQFF
>TRBV4-1|.|TRBD1|TRBJ1-1
TGCGCCAGCAGCCAAGTTCCTGGAACAGGGGGACCTTTGAACACTGAAGCTTTCTTT
CASSQVPGTGGPLNTEAFF
>TRBV20-1|few|TRBD1|TRBJ2-1
TGCAGTGCTAGAGAACGACAGGGTTACAATGAGCAGTTCTTC
CSARERQGYNEQFF
>TRBV7-3|few|TRBD1|TRBJ2-3
TGTGCCAGCAGCCCGGGACAGGACACAGATACGCAGTATTTT
CASSPGQDTDTQYF
>TRBV6-5|.|TRBD1|TRBJ2-1
TGTGCCAGCAGTTCAGGGGGCCATGATGGACCCGAGCAGTTCTTC
CASSSGGHDGPEQFF
>TRBV4-3|few|.|TRBJ1-1
TGCGCCAGCAGCCCAGAGGGAGGGGAAGCTTTCTTT
CASSPEGGEAFF
>TRBV13|.|.|TRBJ1-1
TGTGCCAGCAGCTTGTGGGGTCCCACGAACACTGAAGCTTTCTTT
CASSLWGPTNTEAFF
>TRBV7-9|few|TRBD2|TRBJ2-7
TGTGCCAGCAGCGGGCAGCGGGGCGGGGCCTACGAGCAGTACTTC
CASSGQRGGAYEQYF
>TRBV7-9|.|.|TRBJ1-4
TGTGCCAGCAGCCCCCTCACAGGGACAACTAATGAAAAAATGTTTTTT
CASSPLTGTTNEKMFF
>TRBV7-8|.|.|TRBJ1-1
TGTGCCAGCAGCCGTGGGCCGTCTGGGGCTTTCTTT
CASSRGPSGAFF
>TRBV11-3|.|.|TRBJ2-5
TGTGCCAGCAGCCACAACGGTGAGACCCAGTACTTC
CASSHNGETQYF
>TRBV15|few|.|TRBJ2-1
TGTGCCACCAGCACACGAGCCTTAACTAAACTAGGCAATGAGCAGTTCTTC
CATSTRALTKLGNEQFF
>TRBV6-5|.|.|TRBJ2-3
TGTGCCAGCGCGGCGACAACGCAAACAGATACGCAGTATTTT
CASAATTQTDTQYF
>TRBV25-1|.|TRBD2|TRBJ2-7
TGTGCCAGCAGGGAGAACCCCTTGGGACTAGCGGGGGTGATCGCCTACGAGCAGTACTTC
CASRENPLGLAGVIAYEQYF
>TRBV4-1|.|.|TRBJ2-1
TGCGCCAGCAGCCGACCGGGACCCCTTATCGAGAAGTTCTTC
CASSRPGPLIEKFF